The 29 T cell receptor beta chains below were found in one sample sequenced in a study of tumor-infiltrating lymphocytes in primary liver carcinoma. Researchers drew blood RNA from unsorted whole blood and extracted germline DNA as well. Priming with a constant-region primer yielded TCR beta cDNA from about 510 ng total RNA. Construction of TCR beta libraries relied on three successive nested multiplex PCR rounds employing slightly modified ARM-PCR. TRBV1-TRBV30 forward primers and a C-beta reverse primer were used in the first two PCR rounds, which each ran for 9 to 10 cycles. Each CDR3 protein gets one entry after TCRdb re-called the multiplex PCR reads with MiXCR. The sample holds 190,000 or so distinct CDR3 sequences, around 60% seen once. Source material: peripheral blood. These receptors were taken from a woman aged 60 to 75 with primary liver carcinoma and hepatitis B virus infection.

This clonotype showed up many times. J is TRBJ2-1 and V is TRBV12-3 or TRBV12-4; the match to TRBD2 covers 11 bases. V was clipped by 4 bases and J by 12 bases; unmatched bases: 17. The CDR3 extends over 17 amino acids. The CDR3 DNA follows: TGTGCCAGCAGTTCGACACTAGCGGGAGTAGCGTTTCTTGGGCAGTTCTTC. This gives the protein CASSSTLAGVAFLGQFF.

With respect to this clonotype: A junction end diverges from the germline sequence, so it may reflect a read error. The genes are TRBV11-2 and TRBJ2-7, with 9 bases fitting TRBD1. Germline CDR1 reads SGHAT; CDR2 reads FQNNGV. This CDR3 comprises 15 residues. CDR3 DNA: TGTGCCAGCAGCGATAGGACAGGGGACAACTACGAGCAGTATTTC. It is translated as CASSDRTGDNYEQYF.

With respect to this clonotype: Being one base from a much bigger clone, this may be a read error. The V gene is TRBV4-1, the J gene TRBJ1-1, with 8 bases lining up with TRBD1. With V trimmed by 2 bases and J by 3 bases, 8 bases remained unmatched. Germline CDR1 and CDR2: MGHRA and YSYEKL. The CDR3 runs to 16 residues. The CDR3 spells CASSQYPRGLDTEAFF. CDR3 nucleotides: TGCGCCAGCAGCCAATACCCCAGGGGGCTCGACACTGAAGCTTTCTTT.

Concerning this clonotype: A junction boundary mismatches the germline segment, possibly from a read error. V and J are TRBV11-2 and TRBJ2-1; D is unclear. Per the germline V gene, CDR1 is SGHAT and CDR2 is FQNNGV. There are 15 residues in the CDR3. The CDR3 region has the DNA TGTGCCAGCAGCTTAGGGGCGCATTATTACAATGAGCAGTTATTC. This encodes CASSLGAHYYNEQLF.

The count of this clonotype is one. This chain uses TRBV7-9 with TRBJ2-7; 11 bases align to TRBD1. The CDR3 length is 17 residues. The V and J ends lost 4 bases and 4 bases, in that order; junction bases with no gene match: 12. The V gene's germline CDR1 is SEHNR and CDR2 FQNEAQ (reference sequence). The CDR3 reads CASSSSRGGTGGYEQYF. The CDR3 DNA is TGTGCCAGCAGCTCCTCTAGAGGAGGGACAGGGGGGTACGAGCAGTACTTC. Full variable domain (rest looked up from reference TRBV7-9 and TRBJ2-7): DTGVSQNPRHKITKRGQNVTFRCDPISEHNRLYWYRQTLGQGPEFLTYFQNEAQLEKSRLLSDRFSAERPKGSFSTLEIQRTEQGDSAMYLCASSSSRGGTGGYEQYFGPGTRLTVT.

Concerning this clonotype: The junction departs from the called germline gene at one end, perhaps through a read error. V is TRBV29-1 and J is TRBJ2-2; D is possibly TRBD2 (5 bases). Germline CDR1 SQVTM, CDR2 ANQGSEA. There are 11 residues in the CDR3. In nucleotides, the CDR3 is TGCAGCGTCGGTTCGCCCGGGGAGCTGCTTTTT. Translation gives CSVGSPGELLF.

This rearrangement joins TRBV5-4 to TRBJ2-3; possible D gene TRBD1, 5 bases. This CDR3 has 14 residues. Per the germline V gene, CDR1 is SGHNT and CDR2 is YYREEE (reference sequence). V was trimmed by 4 bases and J by 3 bases, leaving 12 bases between them. The chain's CDR3 is CASSEDTRTDTQYF. The DNA of the CDR3 is TGTGCCAGCAGCGAGGACACGAGAACAGATACGCAGTATTTT.

About this clonotype itself: Mismatch with germline at one junction end may stem from a read error. The J gene is TRBJ2-7, the V gene TRBV10-3; 7 nucleotides match TRBD2. The CDR3 is 12 amino acids. The germline V gene has CDR1 ENHRY and CDR2 SYGVKD. The CDR3 reads CVINGGDYEQYF. DNA of the CDR3: TGTGTCATCAATGGGGGGGACTACGAGCAGTACTTC.

A remark on this clonotype: Given a much more abundant clone one base away, this may be a read error. The chain employs TRBV12-3 or TRBV12-4 and TRBJ2-1; TRBD2 matches at 12 bases. This CDR3 has 16 amino acids. CDR3 sequence: CASSSTSGGSYNEQSF. In DNA, the CDR3 is TGTGCCAGCAGTTCGACTAGCGGGGGTTCCTACAATGAGCAGTCCTTC.

This clonotype was observed once. The germline gene is not matched at one end of the junction; a read error may be the cause. The V and J genes are TRBV4-1 and TRBJ2-1; no firm D call. CDR3 size: 14 residues. Germline V lookup: CDR1 MGHRA, CDR2 YSYEKL. The CDR3 region is CTSSQDDGWGEQFF. Written as DNA, the CDR3 is TGCACCAGCAGCCAAGATGATGGTTGGGGTGAGCAGTTCTTC.

This rearrangement joins TRBV11-2 to TRBJ2-7; 7 nucleotides align to TRBD1. The V and J ends lost 11 bases and 5 bases, in that order; junction bases with no gene match: 12. Germline CDR1 and CDR2: SGHAT and FQNNGV. The CDR3 is 13 residues long. This chain's CDR3 is CACGKQGNHEQYF. For the CDR3, the DNA is TGTGCCTGCGGCAAACAGGGGAACCACGAGCAGTACTTC.

This clonotype was detected many times. The rearrangement uses TRBV7-8 and TRBJ2-7; 9 bases are shared with TRBD1. This CDR3 is 14 amino acids long. V lost 5 bases, J lost 7 bases, and 9 bases stayed unmatched. Germline V lookup: CDR1 SGHVS, CDR2 FQNEAQ. CDR3 region: CASSTTGGSGEQYF. CDR3 bases: TGTGCCAGCAGCACAACAGGGGGCTCCGGGGAGCAGTACTTC.

As to this clonotype: Being one base from a much bigger clone, this may be a read error. The V and J genes are TRBV29-1 and TRBJ1-4; no definite D call. The CDR3 runs 13 residues. Trimming removed 5 bases at V and 3 bases at J, with 10 bases between. Germline V CDR1 and CDR2: SQVTM, ANQGSEA. The CDR3: CSVRWSSNEKLFF. Written as DNA, the CDR3 is TGCAGCGTTCGCTGGAGTTCTAATGAAAAACTGTTTTTT.

This clonotype was recorded many times. The chain carries TRBV29-1 and TRBJ1-2; D remains ambiguous. V was pared by 7 bases and J by 4 bases, with 10 bases between. The CDR3 totals 11 residues. Germline CDR1 and CDR2: SQVTM and ANQGSEA. Written as DNA, the CDR3 is TGCAGCGCGTGGATAGGCTATGGCTACACCTTC. It translates to CSAWIGYGYTF. Variable domain in full (rest from reference TRBV29-1 and TRBJ1-2): SAVISQKPSRDICQRGTSLTIQCQVDSQVTMMFWYRQQPGQSLTLIATANQGSEATYESGFVIDKFPISRPNLTFSTLTVSNMSPEDSSIYLCSAWIGYGYTFGSGTRLTVV.

This clonotype was observed a handful of times. This chain joins TRBV6-6 and TRBJ1-5; D may be TRBD1 (6 bases). Trimming stripped 2 bases from V and 2 bases from J, with 10 bases between. The CDR3 is made up of 15 amino acids. CDR1 is MNHNY, CDR2 SVGAGI, per germline (reference sequence). The CDR3 is CASSYPDSRNQPQHF. CDR3 DNA sequence: TGTGCCAGCAGTTACCCGGACAGTCGCAATCAGCCCCAGCATTTT.

Details on this clonotype: This sequence may be a read error, since a much larger clone differs from it by one base. This rearrangement joins TRBV28 to TRBJ2-5, with TRBD2 identical over 12 bases. This CDR3 spans 16 amino acids. J was trimmed by 3 bases and V by 3 bases; bases with no gene match: 5. The germline CDR1 and CDR2 sequences are MDHEN and SYDVKM. The CDR3 protein is CASSFSRLAGEETQYF. The CDR3 nucleotides are TGTGCCAGCAGTTTTTCCCGACTAGCGGGAGAAGAGACCCAGTACTTC.

This clonotype was seen at least ten times. This chain uses TRBV6-1 with TRBJ2-1; 7 bases are shared with TRBD2. The CDR3 totals 15 residues. V trimming: 6 bases; J trimming: 3 bases; junction bases outside the gene matches: 8. Germline lookup yields CDR1 MNHNS and CDR2 SASEGT. The CDR3 nucleotides read TGTGCCAGCAGCGAATCGGCTAGCGGCTACAATGAGCAGTTCTTC. Amino acid sequence: CASSESASGYNEQFF.

This clonotype was counted only a few times. V gene TRBV6-1 combines with J gene TRBJ2-7, with 9 bases lining up with TRBD1. The CDR3 is 17 amino acids. The trim removed 5 bases at V and 0 bases at J, leaving 11 bases unmatched. From germline, CDR1 is MNHNS and CDR2 SASEGT. The CDR3 nucleotides are TGTGCCAGCAGTTCTAAAATTGGGACAGGGACCTCCTACGAGCAGTACTTC. Translating it yields CASSSKIGTGTSYEQYF.

The chain has TRBV28 and TRBJ1-1; TRBD1 aligns across 8 bases. After removal of 7 bases from V and 1 base from J, the junction contained 5 bases not matched to a gene. From germline, CDR1 is MDHEN and CDR2 SYDVKM. The CDR3 contains 14 residues. The CDR3 here is CASIDRGKNTEAFF. The CDR3 DNA reads TGTGCCAGCATTGACAGGGGAAAGAACACTGAAGCTTTCTTT.

As concerns this clonotype: This may stem from a read error, because a much larger clone lies one nucleotide away. The chain links TRBV6-6 to TRBJ1-1; 8 bases fit TRBD1. Germline-derived CDR1 and CDR2 are MNHNY and SVGAGI (reference sequence). The CDR3 is 16 amino acids. The CDR3 coding sequence is TGTGCCAGCGGTTACGCCAAAGGACAGGGGAACACTGAAGCTTTCTTT. This encodes CASGYAKGQGNTEAFF.

CDR3 in amino acids: CASIGLAGGDTQYF. CDR3 DNA: TGTGCCAGCATTGGACTAGCGGGAGGAGATACGCAGTATTTT. V is TRBV6-1 and J is TRBJ2-3, with TRBD2 matching 14 bases. The V and J ends lost 7 bases and 5 bases, in that order; junction bases with no gene match: 2. The CDR3 sequence is 14 residues long. Looked up from germline, CDR1 is MNHNS and CDR2 is SASEGT.

In this sample, this clonotype turned up many times. This chain links TRBV5-1 with TRBJ2-1; 7 nucleotides match TRBD1. CDR3 length equals 13 residues. CDR1 and CDR2 (germline): SGHRS, YFSETQ. V trimming: 4 bases; J trimming: 8 bases; junction bases outside the gene matches: 6. CDR3 protein: CASSLQGRDEQFF. CDR3 sequence (DNA): TGCGCCAGCAGCCTACAGGGGCGGGATGAGCAGTTCTTC.

Concerning this clonotype: Mismatch with germline at one junction end may stem from a read error. This chain joins TRBV11-2 and TRBJ1-1; no definite D call. The CDR3 has 15 residues. From germline, CDR1 is SGHAT and CDR2 FQNNGV. Written as DNA, the CDR3 is TGTGCCCGCAGCTTAAGAGCGGCGGGTAACACTGAAGCTTTCTTT. Its translation: CARSLRAAGNTEAFF.

The chain uses TRBV11-1 and TRBJ2-3; 8 positions match TRBD1. CDR1 and CDR2 from the germline V gene are SGHAT and FQDESV (reference sequence). The trim removed 7 bases at V and 6 bases at J, leaving 6 bases unmatched. This CDR3 has 13 amino acids. The CDR3 sequence is CASIPQGADTQYF. In DNA, the CDR3 is TGTGCCAGCATCCCGCAGGGGGCGGATACGCAGTATTTT.

Regarding this clonotype: A read error may explain this, as a much larger clone is one base away. This sequence joins TRBV6-6 and TRBJ2-1, with a tentative D call TRBD1 (6 bases). The V gene's germline CDR1 is MNHNY and CDR2 SVGAGI (reference sequence). The CDR3 extends over 14 amino acids. CDR3 sequence (DNA): TGTGCCAGCAGGTGGACAGCGTCCTACAATGATCAGTTCTTC. Protein: CASRWTASYNDQFF.

This clonotype was detected ten times or more. The chain couples TRBV7-8 to TRBJ2-1; D not certain. The CDR3 extends over 14 amino acids. Germline V gene sequence: CDR1 SGHVS, CDR2 FQNEAQ. The V gene lost 5 bases and the J gene lost 6 bases, with 14 bases spanning the gap. CDR3 residues: CASSLRTELNEQFF. Written as DNA, the CDR3 is TGTGCCAGCAGCCTACGGACGGAGCTCAATGAGCAGTTCTTC. Using reference TRBV7-8 and TRBJ2-1 for the parts outside the CDR3, the full variable domain is GAGVSQSPRYKVAKRGQDVALRCDPISGHVSLFWYQQALGQGPEFLTYFQNEAQLDKSGLPSDRFFAERPEGSVSTLKIQRTQQEDSAVYLCASSLRTELNEQFFGPGTRLTVL.

Judged by abundance, this clonotype is medium-sized. This sequence joins TRBV11-2 and TRBJ1-5; unclear D gene. This CDR3 is 13 amino acids long. Germline assignment: CDR1 SGHAT and CDR2 FQNNGV. With 4 bases removed from V and 9 bases from J, the gap between germline ends came to 13 bases. The CDR3 sequence is CASSSGPFSPQHF. The CDR3 DNA follows: TGTGCCAGCAGCTCAGGACCGTTTTCGCCCCAGCATTTT. The full variable domain, completed using reference TRBV11-2 and TRBJ1-5, is EAGVAQSPRYKIIEKRQSVAFWCNPISGHATLYWYQQILGQGPKLLIQFQNNGVVDDSQLPKDRFSAERLKGVDSTLKIQPAKLEDSAVYLCASSSGPFSPQHFGDGTRLSIL.

The rearrangement uses TRBV28 and TRBJ2-1; 12 nucleotides line up with TRBD2. V gave up 4 bases and J gave up 10 bases; unmatched junction bases: 11. The CDR3 spans 16 residues. CDR1 and CDR2 from the germline V gene are MDHEN and SYDVKM. The CDR3 coding sequence is TGTGCCAGCAGTTCCCTACCGACTAGCGGGAGAAAAGAGCAGTTCTTC. This translates into CASSSLPTSGRKEQFF.

About this clonotype itself: This clone may be a read error of a much larger clone one base away. The rearrangement links TRBV12-3 or TRBV12-4 to TRBJ2-5; D might be TRBD1 or TRBD2, each matching 5 bases. The CDR3 contains 14 residues. CDR3 residues: CTSSLARGAETQYF. In DNA form, the CDR3 reads TGTACCAGCAGTTTAGCGAGGGGTGCGGAGACCCAGTACTTC.